This T cell receptor (beta chain) is drawn from a study of CD8+ T cells in alopecia areata. Across the study: Treated patients took oral tofacitinib at 5 to 10 mg twice daily.

V was trimmed by 1 base and J by 9 bases, leaving 7 bases between them. The CDR3 sequence is 12 residues long. Germline CDR1 SGHTA, CDR2 FQGNSA. Extraction and reverse transcription of RNA yielded cDNA as the sequencing template. The data were produced by immunoSEQ multiplex PCR, yet TCRdb's version contains in-frame clones alone and is incomplete. The data show 110,000 or so clones, roughly 56% seen once. Treatment meaning: oral pan-JAK inhibitor, 5-10 mg twice daily. Specimen: CD4+ T cells sorted from blood, collected at week 24, from a patient treated with tofacitinib. The clonotype comes from a human donor with alopecia areata. The chain combines TRBV7-2 with TRBJ2-1; TRBD1 or TRBD2 may be the D gene (5 bases each). The CDR3 loop reads CASSLVGTEQFF. Here the CDR3 DNA reads TGTGCCAGCAGCTTAGTGGGGACTGAGCAGTTCTTC.